A single sample is the source of the 18 T cell receptor beta chains below, sequenced in a study of blood T cell repertoires in COVID-19. TCRdb keeps only in-frame clones here, not all; method: immunoSEQ multiplex PCR. The sample yields a few hundred thousand clones, roughly 91% seen once. Input material: PBMCs or T cells enriched from blood (not recorded which). The receptors come from a woman aged 25 to 39 who had recovered from COVID-19.

J is TRBJ2-4 and V is TRBV27; no definite D call. Deletions cut 5 bases from V and 9 bases from J, with 11 bases between. Germline V gene sequence: CDR1 MNHEY, CDR2 SMNVEV (reference sequence). This CDR3 is 12 amino acids long. CDR3 coding DNA: TGTGCCAGCAGTGGTCCGCGTACCATTCAGTACTTC. Protein: CASSGPRTIQYF.

This clone was counted once. This chain links TRBV7-2 with TRBJ2-3; 11 bases are a match to TRBD2. CDR3 length equals 16 residues. CDR1 is SGHTA, CDR2 FQGNSA, per germline. Trimming at V came to 7 bases and at J to 3 bases, leaving 9 bases not matched to a gene. CDR3 sequence (DNA): TGTGCCAGCATCTCTCTCAGGACTAGCGGGACAGATACGCAGTATTTT. Translated, it gives CASISLRTSGTDTQYF.

The chain employs TRBV5-4 and TRBJ1-1; a possible D gene is TRBD1 (5 bases). This CDR3 is 14 amino acids long. Germline V CDR1 and CDR2: SGHNT, YYREEE (reference sequence). The V end lost 4 bases, the J end lost 4 bases, and 14 bases lay between the germline ends. The DNA for the CDR3 is TGTGCCAGCAGCCCCGCAGACAGAATCACTGAAGCTTTCTTT. It specifies CASSPADRITEAFF.

This rearrangement joins TRBV27 to TRBJ2-7, with D maybe TRBD2 (5 bases). This CDR3 is 18 amino acids long. V was cut by 3 bases and J by 3 bases, with 24 bases left in between. From germline, CDR1 is MNHEY and CDR2 SMNVEV (reference sequence). CDR3 in amino acids: CASSFSYRGFVLGYEQYF. CDR3 in DNA: TGTGCCAGCAGTTTTAGCTATCGAGGGTTTGTTTTGGGCTACGAGCAGTACTTC.

This CDR3 reads CASSQGPAQTGELFF. Here the CDR3 DNA reads TGCGCCAGCAGCCAGGGGCCAGCCCAAACCGGGGAGCTGTTTTTT. The chain has TRBV4-3 and TRBJ2-2, with D possibly matching TRBD1 (5 bases). This CDR3 contains 15 residues. CDR1 and CDR2 (germline): LGHNA, YSLEER. The V gene lost 3 bases and the J gene lost 5 bases, with 13 bases spanning the gap.

The V call is TRBV29-1, the J call TRBJ2-7; weak D call: TRBD2 (5 bases). The CDR3 loop spans 13 amino acids. Germline CDR1 is SQVTM and CDR2 is ANQGSEA. V dropped 5 bases and J dropped 0 bases, with 11 bases sitting between them. The CDR3 region has the DNA TGCAGCGTTAATACGAGGGACTCCTACGAGCAGTACTTC. This translates into CSVNTRDSYEQYF.

The chain recombines TRBV29-1 with TRBJ2-5; the match to TRBD2 covers 8 bases. Germline CDR1 is SQVTM and CDR2 is ANQGSEA. The CDR3 runs to 14 residues. Germline trimming cut 0 bases from V and 5 bases from J; bases unmatched to any gene: 5. The CDR3 region has the DNA TGCAGCGTTGAAGACCGGCGGGGGGTCGAGACCCAGTACTTC. Protein product: CSVEDRRGVETQYF. The variable domain in full, completed from reference TRBV29-1 and TRBJ2-5, reads SAVISQKPSRDICQRGTSLTIQCQVDSQVTMMFWYRQQPGQSLTLIATANQGSEATYESGFVIDKFPISRPNLTFSTLTVSNMSPEDSSIYLCSVEDRRGVETQYFGPGTRLLVL.

V usage is TRBV3-1 (or the pseudogene TRBV3-2) and J usage is TRBJ2-7; 9 bases are a match to TRBD2. The CDR3 consists of 16 residues. V dropped 2 bases and J dropped 5; count of bases not matched to a gene: 10. CDR1 is LGHDT, CDR2 YNNKEL, per germline (reference sequence). As DNA, the CDR3 is TGTGCCAGCAGCCAACCCTCCGGGACTAGCAATGACGAGCAGTACTTC. The encoded protein is CASSQPSGTSNDEQYF.

In nucleotides, the CDR3 is TGTGCCAGCAGTTTCCCTAGGAGGAACACAGATACGCAGTATTTT. Amino acid sequence: CASSFPRRNTDTQYF. The chain couples TRBV6-5 to TRBJ2-3; D possibly corresponds to TRBD2 (5 bases). V was clipped by 4 bases and J by 2 bases, with 13 bases between them. Germline V gene lookup returns CDR1 MNHEY and CDR2 SVGAGI. The CDR3 covers 15 residues.

CDR3 in amino acids: CASSMSGPGLMLANEQFF. The DNA of the CDR3 is TGTGCCAGTAGTATGTCCGGACCCGGGCTTATGCTAGCGAATGAGCAGTTCTTC. This chain joins TRBV19 and TRBJ2-1, with D possibly TRBD2 on 6 matching bases. The length of the CDR3 is 18 residues. Germline V CDR1 and CDR2: LNHDA, SQIVND (reference sequence). V lost 3 bases and J 7 bases, leaving 25 bases between the germline ends.

This clone was observed a single time. The chain is built from TRBV3-1 (or the pseudogene TRBV3-2) and TRBJ2-1; 8 nucleotides agree with TRBD2. The length of the CDR3 is 17 residues. CDR1 and CDR2 from the germline V gene are LGHDT and YNNKEL (reference sequence). The J segment lost 1 base and the V segment lost 0 bases, leaving 5 bases of the junction unmatched. The CDR3 coding sequence is TGTGCCAGCAGCCAAGATCTTACGGGAGGGTCCTACAATGAGCAGTTCTTC. This codes for CASSQDLTGGSYNEQFF.

This rearrangement joins TRBV5-6 to TRBJ2-7; TRBD2 agrees at 12 bases. The CDR3 length is 16 residues. From germline, CDR1 is SGHDT and CDR2 YYEEEE. The J segment lost 6 bases and the V segment lost 0 bases, leaving 7 bases of the junction unmatched. In DNA, the CDR3 is TGTGCCAGCAGCTTGGATCTAGCGGGAGGGTTGCGCGAGCAGTACTTC. Its protein is CASSLDLAGGLREQYF.

This clone occurred once. The DNA for the CDR3 is TGCAGCGTCGTCCTGACCGACGGGGTTGAGACCCTCCGGGCGGGTGGCTACACCTTC. This gives the protein CSVVLTDGVETLRAGGYTF. This chain joins TRBV29-1 and TRBJ1-2; D ambiguous. Between the trimmed V and J ends, which lost 6 bases and 7 bases, there was a span of 36 bases. CDR1 and CDR2 (germline): SQVTM, ANQGSEA. The CDR3 covers 19 residues.

V and J are TRBV7-2 and TRBJ2-3, with a tentative D call TRBD2 (5 bases). Per the germline V gene, CDR1 is SGHTA and CDR2 is FQGNSA. V shed 2 bases and J shed 2 bases, with 14 bases lying between them. The CDR3 is 16 amino acids. CDR3 bases: TGTGCCAGCAGCTTACTTATATGGGAGACCACAGATACGCAGTATTTT. This translates into CASSLLIWETTDTQYF.

The gene calls are TRBV19 and TRBJ2-7; TRBD1 aligns across 12 bases. The germline CDR1 and CDR2 sequences are LNHDA and SQIVND (reference sequence). This CDR3 has 15 residues. Trimming took 5 bases from V and 3 from J; bases not matched to a gene: 5. The CDR3 is CASSPGQGAFYEQYF. The CDR3 nucleotides are TGTGCCAGTAGTCCGGGACAGGGGGCTTTCTACGAGCAGTACTTC.

The chain carries TRBV5-1 and TRBJ2-7; 10 bases are shared with TRBD1. V lost 4 bases and J lost 11; bases outside the gene matches: 15. The CDR3 length is 15 residues. Per germline, CDR1 SGHRS and CDR2 YFSETQ. CDR3 DNA sequence: TGCGCCAGCAGCCGCCTTGGGACAGGGGAAGAGGTGGAGTACTTC. This translates into CASSRLGTGEEVEYF.

In this sample, this clone turned up once. The chain joins TRBV28 to TRBJ1-2; D is possibly TRBD1 (6 bases). CDR1 MDHEN and CDR2 SYDVKM come from the germline V gene. V was trimmed by 7 bases and J by 7 bases, leaving 16 bases between them. The CDR3 has 13 amino acids. The CDR3 sequence: CASTLEQGAGYTF. CDR3 in DNA: TGTGCCAGCACCCTGGAACAGGGTGCTGGCTACACCTTC.

J is TRBJ2-2 and V is TRBV11-3, with 9 bases matching TRBD1. The CDR3 is 13 amino acids. The germline gives CDR1 SGHNT, CDR2 YENEEA. V shed 5 bases, J shed 12 bases, and the junction held 7 bases outside the gene matches. The chain's CDR3 is CASSPRTGVKLFF. The DNA for the CDR3 is TGTGCCAGCAGCCCCCGGACAGGGGTGAAGCTGTTTTTT.